A selection of T cell receptor beta chains follows, all from one sample in a study of cytomegalovirus exposure and HLA in healthy donors. Here immunoSEQ multiplex PCR was the method, and the copy in TCRdb shows in-frame clones only, minus some. The sample lists around 130,000 clones; over 60% were seen once. The sample consisted of PBMCs. These TCRs come from a woman in her sixties or seventies in good health and CMV-seronegative. Each CDR3 is given with its conserved first and last residue. The order of the fields is CDR3 length, V gene, clone size, D gene, J gene, CDR3 DNA, CDR3 protein. The D gene is left open where the match is weak. Not all rows give a size; the values are once, few, many and, for expanded clones, a class.

len: 13; v_gene: TRBV6-1; abundance: -; d_gene: -; j_gene: TRBJ1-1; CDR3nt: TGTGCCAGCAGTACCGACGAGAGGTCTGAAGCTTTCTTT; CDR3aa: CASSTDERSEAFF
len: 18; v_gene: TRBV7-7; abundance: -; d_gene: -; j_gene: TRBJ1-1; CDR3nt: TGTGCTAGCAGCTCCCCCCCGGACGGGGTTTTTGTGAACACTGAAGCTTTCTTT; CDR3aa: CASSSPPDGVFVNTEAFF
len: 15; v_gene: TRBV6-5; abundance: once; d_gene: TRBD2; j_gene: TRBJ2-1; CDR3nt: TGTGCCAGCAGCCCCCCTAGCGGACGATACAATGAGCAGTTCTTC; CDR3aa: CASSPPSGRYNEQFF
len: 15; v_gene: TRBV18; abundance: -; d_gene: TRBD1; j_gene: TRBJ1-6; CDR3nt: TGTGCCAGCTCACCACGGGACAGTTCGGATTCACCCCTCCACTTT; CDR3aa: CASSPRDSSDSPLHF
len: 15; v_gene: TRBV6-6; abundance: -; d_gene: -; j_gene: TRBJ1-1; CDR3nt: TGTGCCAGCATCCCAGGGGCGAATTCGGACACTGAAGCTTTCTTT; CDR3aa: CASIPGANSDTEAFF
len: 15; v_gene: TRBV19; abundance: -; d_gene: TRBD1; j_gene: TRBJ1-1; CDR3nt: TGTGCCAGTTCACAGCCAGGGGGCGGGAACACTGAAGCTTTCTTT; CDR3aa: CASSQPGGGNTEAFF
len: 14; v_gene: TRBV7-9; abundance: -; d_gene: -; j_gene: TRBJ1-2; CDR3nt: TGTGCCAGCAGCTTAGTAGGGAGTGGCTATGGCTACACCTTC; CDR3aa: CASSLVGSGYGYTF
len: 14; v_gene: TRBV11-2; abundance: -; d_gene: -; j_gene: TRBJ2-1; CDR3nt: TGTGCCAGCAGCCCCGAGGCAGGGCGGAATGAGCAGTTCTTC; CDR3aa: CASSPEAGRNEQFF
len: 15; v_gene: TRBV5-1; abundance: -; d_gene: TRBD2; j_gene: TRBJ2-3; CDR3nt: TGCGCCAGCACCACCAGCGGGGGGGCCGCAGATACGCAGTATTTT; CDR3aa: CASTTSGGAADTQYF
len: 15; v_gene: TRBV28; abundance: -; d_gene: TRBD1; j_gene: TRBJ2-1; CDR3nt: TGTGCCAGCAGGCTGCCAGGTACAGGGGGCAATGAGCAGTTCTTC; CDR3aa: CASRLPGTGGNEQFF